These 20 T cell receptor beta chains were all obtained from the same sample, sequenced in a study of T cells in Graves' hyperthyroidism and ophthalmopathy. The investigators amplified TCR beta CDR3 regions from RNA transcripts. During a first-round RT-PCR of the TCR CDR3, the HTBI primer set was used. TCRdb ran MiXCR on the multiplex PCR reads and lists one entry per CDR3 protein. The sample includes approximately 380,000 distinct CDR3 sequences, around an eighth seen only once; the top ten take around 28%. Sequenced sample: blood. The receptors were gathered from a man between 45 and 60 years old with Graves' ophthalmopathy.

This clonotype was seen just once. The CDR3 nucleotides are TGTGCCAGTAGTAGGATGACAGGGAATCAGCCCCAGCATTTT. Amino acids: CASSRMTGNQPQHF. V usage is TRBV19 and J usage is TRBJ1-5; 7 nucleotides line up with TRBD1. Germline V lookup: CDR1 LNHDA, CDR2 SQIVND (reference sequence). The CDR3 has 14 amino acids. Unmatched junction bases numbered 4, after V lost 4 bases and J lost 4 bases.

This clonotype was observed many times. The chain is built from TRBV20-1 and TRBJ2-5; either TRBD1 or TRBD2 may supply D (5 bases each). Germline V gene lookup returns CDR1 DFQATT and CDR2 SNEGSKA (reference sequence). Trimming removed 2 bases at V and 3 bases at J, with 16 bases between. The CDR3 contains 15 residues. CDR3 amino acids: CSARNSRDPKETQYF. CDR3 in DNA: TGCAGTGCTAGAAACTCCCGGGACCCGAAAGAGACCCAGTACTTC.

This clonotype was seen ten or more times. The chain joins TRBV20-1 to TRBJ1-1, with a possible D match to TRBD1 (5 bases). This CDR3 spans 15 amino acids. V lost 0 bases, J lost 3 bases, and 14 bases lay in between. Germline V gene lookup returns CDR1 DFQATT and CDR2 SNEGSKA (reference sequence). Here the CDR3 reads CSARDLQEVYTEAFF. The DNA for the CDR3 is TGCAGTGCTAGAGACCTACAGGAAGTCTACACTGAAGCTTTCTTT.

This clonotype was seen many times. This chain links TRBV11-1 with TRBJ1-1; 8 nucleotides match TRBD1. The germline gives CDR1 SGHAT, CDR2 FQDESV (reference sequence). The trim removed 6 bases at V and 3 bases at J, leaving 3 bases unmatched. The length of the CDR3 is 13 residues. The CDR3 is CASSSDRDTEAFF. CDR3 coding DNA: TGTGCCAGCAGTTCGGACAGGGACACTGAAGCTTTCTTT. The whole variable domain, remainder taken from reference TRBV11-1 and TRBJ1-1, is EAEVAQSPRYKITEKSQAVAFWCDPISGHATLYWYRQILGQGPELLVQFQDESVVDDSQLPKDRFSAERLKGVDSTLKIQPAELGDSAMYLCASSSDRDTEAFFGQGTRLTVV.

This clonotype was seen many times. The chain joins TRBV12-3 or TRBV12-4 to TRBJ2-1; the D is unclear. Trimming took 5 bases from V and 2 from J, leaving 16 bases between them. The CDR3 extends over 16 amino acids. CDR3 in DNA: TGTGCCAGCAGTGCTACCACCCGGCCCCCCTACAATGAGCAGTTCTTC. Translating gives CASSATTRPPYNEQFF.

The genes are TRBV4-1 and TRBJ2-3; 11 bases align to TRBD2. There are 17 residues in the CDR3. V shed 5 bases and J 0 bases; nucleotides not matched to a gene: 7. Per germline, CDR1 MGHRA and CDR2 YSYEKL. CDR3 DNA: TGCGCCAGCAGCGCCAGACTAGCGGGGACAAGCACAGATACGCAGTATTTT. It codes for CASSARLAGTSTDTQYF.

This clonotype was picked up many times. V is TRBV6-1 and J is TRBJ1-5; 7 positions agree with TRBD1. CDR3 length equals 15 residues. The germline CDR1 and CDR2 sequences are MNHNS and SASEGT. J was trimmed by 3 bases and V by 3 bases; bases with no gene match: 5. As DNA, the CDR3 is TGTGCCAGCAGTGACCAGACAGGGCTCAATCAGCCCCAGCATTTT. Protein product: CASSDQTGLNQPQHF.

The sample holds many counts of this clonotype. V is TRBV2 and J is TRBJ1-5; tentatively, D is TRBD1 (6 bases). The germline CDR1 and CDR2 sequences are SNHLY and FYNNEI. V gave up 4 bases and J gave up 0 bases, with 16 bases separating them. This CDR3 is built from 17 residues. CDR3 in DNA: TGTGCCAGCAGTGTGTTTGGGGGGGCCTATAGCAATCAGCCCCAGCATTTT. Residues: CASSVFGGAYSNQPQHF. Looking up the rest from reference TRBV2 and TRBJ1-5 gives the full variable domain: EPEVTQTPSHQVTQMGQEVILRCVPISNHLYFYWYRQILGQKVEFLVSFYNNEISEKSEIFDDQFSVERPDGSNFTLKIRSTKLEDSAMYFCASSVFGGAYSNQPQHFGDGTRLSIL.

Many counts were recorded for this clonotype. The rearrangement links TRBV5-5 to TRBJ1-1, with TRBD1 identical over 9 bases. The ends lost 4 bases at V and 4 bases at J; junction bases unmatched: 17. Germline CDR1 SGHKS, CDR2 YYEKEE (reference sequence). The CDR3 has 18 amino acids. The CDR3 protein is CASSPDAPGTGRFTEAFF. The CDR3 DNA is TGTGCCAGCAGCCCCGACGCTCCGGGGACAGGGAGGTTCACTGAAGCTTTCTTT.

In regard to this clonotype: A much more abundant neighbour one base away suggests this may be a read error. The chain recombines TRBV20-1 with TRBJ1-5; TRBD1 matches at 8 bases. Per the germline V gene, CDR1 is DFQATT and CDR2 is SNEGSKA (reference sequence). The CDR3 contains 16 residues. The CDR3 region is CSAQNKDRVANQPKHF. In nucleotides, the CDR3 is TGCAGTGCCCAAAATAAGGACAGGGTAGCTAATCAGCCCAAGCATTTT.

The CDR3 nucleotides read TGTGCCAGCAAATCAACTAGCGGGAGCACAGATACGCAGTATTTT. This codes for CASKSTSGSTDTQYF. The rearrangement links TRBV7-9 to TRBJ2-3; 9 bases agree with TRBD2. Trimming cost V 7 bases and J 0 bases; bases outside gene matches: 5. The CDR3 runs to 15 residues. The germline gives CDR1 SEHNR, CDR2 FQNEAQ (reference sequence).

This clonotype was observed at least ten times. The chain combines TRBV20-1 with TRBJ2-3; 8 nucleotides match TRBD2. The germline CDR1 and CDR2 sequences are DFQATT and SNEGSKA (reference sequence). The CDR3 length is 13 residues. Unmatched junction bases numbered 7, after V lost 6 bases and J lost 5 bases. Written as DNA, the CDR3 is TGCAGTGCCCAAACTAGCGGAGGAGATACGCAGTATTTT. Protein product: CSAQTSGGDTQYF.

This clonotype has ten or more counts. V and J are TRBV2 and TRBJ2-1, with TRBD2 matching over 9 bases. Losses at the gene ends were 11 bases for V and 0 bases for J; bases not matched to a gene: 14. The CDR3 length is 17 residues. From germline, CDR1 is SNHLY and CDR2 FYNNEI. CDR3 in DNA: TGTGCCTCAGAGGCTAGCGGGATAATGAGCTCCTACAATGAGCAGTTCTTC. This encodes CASEASGIMSSYNEQFF.

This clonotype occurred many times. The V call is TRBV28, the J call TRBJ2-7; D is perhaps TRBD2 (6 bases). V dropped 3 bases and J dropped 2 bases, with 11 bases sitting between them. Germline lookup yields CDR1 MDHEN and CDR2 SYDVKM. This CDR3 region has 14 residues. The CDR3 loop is CASSLAGPPYEQYF. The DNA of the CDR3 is TGTGCCAGCAGTTTGGCGGGACCCCCCTACGAGCAGTACTTC.

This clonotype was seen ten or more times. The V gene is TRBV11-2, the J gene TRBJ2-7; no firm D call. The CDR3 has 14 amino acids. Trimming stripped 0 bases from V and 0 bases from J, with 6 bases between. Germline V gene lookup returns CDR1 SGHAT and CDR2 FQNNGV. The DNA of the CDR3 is TGTGCCAGCAGCTTAGAAACAACCTCCTACGAGCAGTACTTC. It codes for CASSLETTSYEQYF.

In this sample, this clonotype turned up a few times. The CDR3 sequence is CASSLTETGELFF. CDR3 sequence (DNA): TGTGCCAGCAGCCTAACAGAGACCGGGGAGCTGTTTTTT. V usage is TRBV7-9 and J usage is TRBJ2-2; D unresolved. Trimming removed 5 bases at V and 5 bases at J, with 9 bases between. Germline V CDR1 and CDR2: SEHNR, FQNEAQ (reference sequence). This CDR3 comprises 13 residues.

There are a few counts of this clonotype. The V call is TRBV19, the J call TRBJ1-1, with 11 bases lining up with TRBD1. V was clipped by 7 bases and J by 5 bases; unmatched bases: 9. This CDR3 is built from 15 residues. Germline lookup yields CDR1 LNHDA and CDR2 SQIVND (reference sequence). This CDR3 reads CASTRLGQGATEAFF. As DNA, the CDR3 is TGTGCCAGTACAAGACTTGGACAGGGGGCAACTGAAGCTTTCTTT.

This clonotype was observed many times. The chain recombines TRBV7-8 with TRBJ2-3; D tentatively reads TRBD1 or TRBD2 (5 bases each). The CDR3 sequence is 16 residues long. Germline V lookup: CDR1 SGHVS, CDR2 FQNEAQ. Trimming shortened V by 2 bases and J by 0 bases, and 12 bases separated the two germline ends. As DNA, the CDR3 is TGTGCCAGCAGCTTACGCACCGGGGCTAGCACAGATACGCAGTATTTT. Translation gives CASSLRTGASTDTQYF.

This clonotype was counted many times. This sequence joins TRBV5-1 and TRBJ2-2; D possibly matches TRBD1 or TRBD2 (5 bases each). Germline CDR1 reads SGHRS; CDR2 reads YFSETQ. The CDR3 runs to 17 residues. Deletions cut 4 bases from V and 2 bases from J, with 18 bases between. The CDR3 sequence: CASSATGRGTNTGELFF. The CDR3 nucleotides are TGCGCCAGCAGCGCAACTGGCCGGGGCACCAACACCGGGGAGCTGTTTTTT.

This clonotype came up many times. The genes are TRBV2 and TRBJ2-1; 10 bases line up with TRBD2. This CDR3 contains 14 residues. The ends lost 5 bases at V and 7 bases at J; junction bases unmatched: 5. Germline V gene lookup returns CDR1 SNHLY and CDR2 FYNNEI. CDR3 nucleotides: TGTGCCAGCAGTCTAGCGGGAGCCGAAAATGAGCAGTTCTTC. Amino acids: CASSLAGAENEQFF.